This T cell receptor beta chain was sequenced during a study of blood T cells in healthy people across ages. There are a few counts of this clonotype. Its specificity is unknown. Together with a sample-barcoded 5' primer, a J-beta primer mix was included in a second PCR lasting roughly 6 to 12 cycles. Each of the cDNA molecules was tagged by a template-switch adaptor with 12 random nucleotides. TCRdb passed the 5' RACE reads through MiXCR, listing each CDR3 protein once. Of about a million distinct CDR3 sequences in the sample, roughly 47% are singletons; the top ten hold about 22%. Study-wide points: Older age coincided with a roughly linear decline in TCR beta diversity per million T cells.

Trimming took off 6 bases at V and 2 bases at J, with 9 bases between the two ends. The V gene's germline CDR1 is SGDLS and CDR2 YYNGEE. CDR3 length: 13 amino acids. Sequencing input: blood. The chain uses TRBV9 and TRBJ2-1; D unresolved. This clonotype was sampled from a woman in her sixties or seventies in good health. DNA of the CDR3: TGTGCCAGCACCGACAAGGCCTACAATGAGCAGTTCTTC. It is translated as CASTDKAYNEQFF.